This T cell receptor beta chain came from a study of blood T cell repertoires in COVID-19. Study overall: Sample material is recorded as cDNA or gDNA derived from T cells, B-cell-depleted T cells, or PBMCs.

Trimming removed 6 bases at V and 10 bases at J, with 12 bases between. CDR3 size: 11 residues. Per germline, CDR1 DFQATT and CDR2 SNEGSKA (reference sequence). Libraries were prepared by immunoSEQ multiplex PCR; TCRdb keeps only in-frame clonotypes and omits some of them. Here the sample spans under 350,000 clones, around nine tenths being singletons. V usage is TRBV20-1 and J usage is TRBJ1-4; D is uncertain. Material: PBMCs or T cells enriched from blood (not recorded which). The sequence derives from a woman aged 55 to 70 who had recovered from COVID-19. This CDR3 is CSAQRDSKLFF. CDR3 coding DNA: TGCAGTGCCCAACGGGATTCAAAACTGTTTTTT.